This TCR beta chain was identified during a study of identical twins. The V and J ends lost 6 bases and 3 bases respectively, with 14 bases between them. This CDR3 spans 15 amino acids. Germline assignment: CDR1 MNHNS and CDR2 SASEGT. Whole-study results and caveats: Within monozygotic twins, out-of-frame TCR alpha sharing was underestimated by the models.

With regard to this clonotype: Its antigen is as yet unknown.

TCRdb re-analysed the 5' RACE reads in MiXCR, keeping a single row per CDR3 protein. The repertoire includes around 530,000 distinct CDR3 sequences, over 12% of them detected once, and 0.44% sits in the top ten. The same sample was also studied in work on yellow fever vaccine responses in identical twins.

Sequenced input: CD4+ T cells sorted from blood. This TCR derives from a woman younger than 35 in good health. This chain links TRBV6-1 with TRBJ2-2; D may be TRBD1 (6 bases). CDR3 amino acids: CASRQDRSYTGELFF. CDR3 DNA sequence: TGTGCCAGCAGACAAGACAGGTCCTACACCGGGGAGCTGTTTTTT.